Each of the 29 T cell receptor beta chains below was sequenced from the same sample in a study of blood T cells in healthy people across ages. Sample-barcoded 5' priming and a J-beta primer mix drove a second PCR of roughly 6 to 12 cycles. TCRdb itself ran the 5' RACE reads through MiXCR, one entry per CDR3 protein. Of 1 million to 1.2 million distinct CDR3 sequences listed, 35% to 45% were seen once; the top ten hold roughly 14%. The sample comprised blood. These receptors were obtained from a man between 18 and 35 years old in good health.

The rearrangement joins TRBV5-1 to TRBJ2-5; 9 bases are a match to TRBD1. The CDR3 covers 15 residues. Per germline, CDR1 SGHRS and CDR2 YFSETQ. The ends lost 4 bases at V and 11 bases at J; junction bases unmatched: 15. CDR3 sequence: CASSHPGQGINEQYF. CDR3 DNA sequence: TGCGCCAGCAGCCACCCAGGACAGGGGATCAATGAGCAGTACTTC.

This clonotype has a handful of counts. V is TRBV28 and J is TRBJ2-7; D unclear. Germline-derived CDR1 and CDR2 are MDHEN and SYDVKM. This CDR3 comprises 13 residues. The germline V and J ends were trimmed by 3 bases and 5 bases, with 11 bases remaining between them. This CDR3 reads CASSLDPLHEQYF. Written as DNA, the CDR3 is TGTGCCAGCAGTTTGGACCCCTTACACGAGCAGTACTTC. The whole variable domain, filled in from reference TRBV28 and TRBJ2-7, reads DVKVTQSSRYLVKRTGEKVFLECVQDMDHENMFWYRQDPGLGLRLIYFSYDVKMKEKGDIPEGYSVSREKKERFSLILESASTNQTSMYLCASSLDPLHEQYFGPGTRLTVT.

The chain joins TRBV20-1 to TRBJ1-4, with D uncertain. V lost 6 bases to trimming and J lost 2 bases, with 19 bases between them. The germline V gene encodes CDR1 DFQATT and CDR2 SNEGSKA (reference sequence). This CDR3 comprises 16 residues. CDR3: CSASRSAWATNEKLFF. CDR3 DNA sequence: TGCAGTGCCAGCCGGAGCGCTTGGGCGACTAATGAAAAACTGTTTTTT.

The CDR3 region has the DNA TGTGCCAGCAGCGCCCCGGGAGCTAATCAGCCCCAGCATTTT. Translation: CASSAPGANQPQHF. The chain carries TRBV7-9 and TRBJ1-5; D unclear. V dropped 5 bases and J dropped 4 bases, with 12 bases sitting between them. Germline V gives CDR1 SEHNR, CDR2 FQNEAQ (reference sequence). This CDR3 is 14 amino acids long.

This clonotype was seen a few times. The chain is built from TRBV6-6 and TRBJ1-2, with D perhaps matching TRBD1 (5 bases). CDR1 is MNHNY, CDR2 SVGAGI, per germline (reference sequence). V gave up 2 bases and J gave up 6 bases, with 22 bases separating them. The CDR3 is 17 amino acids. The chain's CDR3 is CASSYGGSAIREDGYTF. DNA of the CDR3: TGTGCCAGCAGTTACGGGGGGTCCGCCATCCGGGAGGATGGCTACACCTTC.

The chain is built from TRBV6-6 and TRBJ2-1, with D possibly matching TRBD1 (7 bases). The CDR3 is 13 amino acids. The germline V gene encodes CDR1 MNHNY and CDR2 SVGAGI (reference sequence). The CDR3 DNA reads as TGTGTCTCTCTCGGCAGGGGGGCAAATGAGCAGTTCTTC. Translating it yields CVSLGRGANEQFF.

In this sample, this clonotype turned up a few times. The CDR3 here is CASSQGQGLINYGYTF. CDR3 in DNA: TGCGCCAGCAGCCAGGGACAGGGACTAATTAACTATGGCTACACCTTC. The chain links TRBV5-1 to TRBJ1-2; 9 bases are a match to TRBD1. Germline V gives CDR1 SGHRS, CDR2 YFSETQ. This CDR3 contains 16 residues. J was trimmed by 1 base and V by 4 bases; bases with no gene match: 8.

CDR3 protein: CSARPIWGDYNEQFF. The CDR3 DNA follows: TGCAGTGCTAGACCTATTTGGGGCGACTACAATGAGCAGTTCTTC. The J gene is TRBJ2-1, the V gene TRBV20-1, with TRBD1 as a possible D gene (5 bases). V shed 2 bases and J shed 3 bases, with 14 bases lying between them. The germline gives CDR1 DFQATT, CDR2 SNEGSKA (reference sequence). The CDR3 spans 15 residues.

CDR3 nucleotide sequence: TGTGCCAGCACGAAACTGGGGGGGACAGATACGCAGTATTTT. Amino acid sequence: CASTKLGGTDTQYF. The chain links TRBV28 to TRBJ2-3, with 7 bases matching TRBD2. The V gene end was trimmed by 7 bases and the J gene end by 3 bases; junction bases not matched to a gene: 7. This CDR3 spans 14 amino acids. Germline CDR1 reads MDHEN; CDR2 reads SYDVKM.

The V call is TRBV29-1, the J call TRBJ1-2; 7 bases fit TRBD1. Germline lookup yields CDR1 SQVTM and CDR2 ANQGSEA. With V trimmed by 5 bases and J by 7 bases, 16 bases remained unmatched. CDR3 length equals 15 residues. CDR3 nucleotides: TGCAGCGTTATTTCCCCCCTCCGGCCAGGGGGTGGCTACACCTTC. Amino acids: CSVISPLRPGGGYTF.

The gene calls are TRBV4-2 and TRBJ1-4; 7 bases are a match to TRBD1. CDR1 and CDR2 (germline): LGHNA, YNFKEQ. J lost 7 bases, V lost 6 bases, and 11 bases had no gene match. CDR3 size: 15 residues. The chain's CDR3 is CASSRGGQGVEKLFF. In DNA form, the CDR3 reads TGTGCCAGCAGTCGAGGGGGGCAGGGGGTTGAAAAACTGTTTTTT.

The chain carries TRBV27 and TRBJ2-7; the D is unclear. Germline V gene lookup returns CDR1 MNHEY and CDR2 SMNVEV (reference sequence). V dropped 7 bases and J dropped 2 bases, with 12 bases sitting between them. The CDR3 runs to 13 residues. The CDR3 protein is CASKQVEAYEQYF. CDR3 nucleotides: TGTGCCAGCAAGCAGGTCGAAGCCTACGAGCAGTACTTC.

The chain carries TRBV3-1 and TRBJ1-2; D is possibly TRBD1 (5 bases). Germline CDR1 reads LGHDT; CDR2 reads YNNKEL (reference sequence). V was shortened by 6 bases and J by 8 bases, with 16 bases between the two germline ends. The CDR3 length is 13 residues. CDR3 DNA sequence: TGTGCCAGCAGTCTACGACAGAGCGGGGGCTACACCTTC. This gives the protein CASSLRQSGGYTF.

CDR3 in DNA: TGCGCCAGCAGCCGAGGAGGACAGGTTGGATACGGTACGCAGTATTTT. Its protein is CASSRGGQVGYGTQYF. This rearrangement joins TRBV4-1 to TRBJ2-3; 7 bases align to TRBD1. The ends lost 4 bases at V and 8 bases at J; junction bases unmatched: 15. The CDR3 consists of 16 residues. Germline V gene lookup returns CDR1 MGHRA and CDR2 YSYEKL.

The chain uses TRBV5-1 and TRBJ2-2; D possibly corresponds to TRBD1 (5 bases). Germline V lookup: CDR1 SGHRS, CDR2 YFSETQ. The CDR3 sequence is 14 residues long. V was trimmed by 0 bases and J by 7 bases, leaving 10 bases between them. CDR3 bases: TGCGCCAGCAGCTTGGGACAGAGTGGCGGGGAGCTGTTTTTT. Translating it yields CASSLGQSGGELFF. Looking up the rest from reference TRBV5-1 and TRBJ2-2 gives the full variable domain: KAGVTQTPRYLIKTRGQQVTLSCSPISGHRSVSWYQQTPGQGLQFLFEYFSETQRNKGNFPGRFSGRQFSNSRSEMNVSTLELGDSALYLCASSLGQSGGELFFGEGSRLTVL.

This clonotype was seen a few times. V is TRBV29-1 and J is TRBJ2-5, with TRBD2 matching over 7 bases. CDR3 size: 11 residues. CDR1 is SQVTM and CDR2 is ANQGSEA in the germline V gene. The V gene end was trimmed by 7 bases and the J gene end by 11 bases; junction bases not matched to a gene: 10. CDR3 amino acids: CSALGRAGQYF. The CDR3 region has the DNA TGCAGCGCCCTTGGGAGGGCCGGGCAGTACTTC. Drawing the rest from reference TRBV29-1 and TRBJ2-5, the complete variable domain is SAVISQKPSRDICQRGTSLTIQCQVDSQVTMMFWYRQQPGQSLTLIATANQGSEATYESGFVIDKFPISRPNLTFSTLTVSNMSPEDSSIYLCSALGRAGQYFGPGTRLLVL.

The rearrangement links TRBV28 to TRBJ2-4; D might be TRBD1 or TRBD2, each matching 5 bases. The V end lost 3 bases, the J end lost 13 bases, and 28 bases lay between the germline ends. CDR3 size: 17 residues. Germline CDR1 and CDR2: MDHEN and SYDVKM. The CDR3 DNA sequence: TGTGCCAGCAGTTTGGTTGGGACCTCACTACCGAACAATGAGCAGTACTTC. Translating gives CASSLVGTSLPNNEQYF.

This rearrangement joins TRBV4-3 to TRBJ1-2; TRBD1 agrees at 8 bases. With 2 bases clipped from V and 6 bases from J, the junction kept 2 bases outside the gene matches. Germline V gene sequence: CDR1 LGHNA, CDR2 YSLEER. The CDR3 consists of 13 residues. The CDR3 reads CASSQQTGDGYTF. The DNA of the CDR3 is TGCGCCAGCAGCCAACAGACAGGGGATGGCTACACCTTC.

This chain uses TRBV21-1 with TRBJ2-1; the tabulated D call, TRBD1, remains unverified against the DNA. TRBV21-1 is a listed pseudogene. The CDR3 covers 17 residues. CDR3 in DNA: TGTGCCAGCAGCAAATATCGGTTGGGGACAGGGAATAATGAGCAGTTCTTC. It yields the protein CASSKYRLGTGNNEQFF.

In DNA form, the CDR3 reads TGTGCCAGCAGAAGGACGGTCTATGGCTACACCTTC. This gives the protein CASRRTVYGYTF. The chain links TRBV6-2 or TRBV6-3 to TRBJ1-2, with no clear D. V shed 6 bases and J shed 4 bases, with 9 bases lying between them. The CDR3 contains 12 residues. Germline V CDR1 and CDR2: MNHEY, SVGEGT.

This clonotype has a count of ten or more. V is TRBV12-3 or TRBV12-4 and J is TRBJ2-7; D remains unclear. With 5 bases removed from V and 2 bases from J, the gap between germline ends came to 10 bases. CDR3 length: 13 residues. The CDR3 coding sequence is TGTGCCAGCAGTCCCACCGTAACCTACGAGCAGTACTTC. Encoded protein: CASSPTVTYEQYF.

Many counts were recorded for this clonotype. The genes are TRBV12-3 or TRBV12-4 and TRBJ2-5; 7 nucleotides line up with TRBD2. The V gene end was trimmed by 0 bases and the J gene end by 5 bases; junction bases not matched to a gene: 3. The CDR3 sequence is 14 residues long. CDR3 nucleotide sequence: TGTGCCAGCAGTTTAGCGGGGGGGATGGAGACCCAGTACTTC. Translated, it gives CASSLAGGMETQYF.

This rearrangement joins TRBV20-1 to TRBJ2-1; 11 bases agree with TRBD2. The CDR3 length is 14 residues. The germline V gene encodes CDR1 DFQATT and CDR2 SNEGSKA (reference sequence). With V trimmed by 5 bases and J by 3 bases, 3 bases remained unmatched. This chain's CDR3 is CSAPTSGNYNEQFF. DNA of the CDR3: TGCAGTGCTCCGACTAGCGGGAACTACAATGAGCAGTTCTTC.

The chain is built from TRBV6-2 or TRBV6-3 and TRBJ1-2; D is uncertain. Germline CDR1 and CDR2: MNHEY and SVGEGT. V was trimmed by 4 bases and J by 2 bases, leaving 11 bases between them. There are 14 residues in the CDR3. The CDR3 sequence: CASSFRQWNYGYTF. In nucleotides, the CDR3 is TGTGCCAGCAGTTTCCGACAATGGAACTATGGCTACACCTTC.

This clonotype was counted a single time. This chain uses TRBV20-1 with TRBJ2-1; 11 positions match TRBD2. The J call may be wrong; the DNA end is better matched by TRBJ2-7. The CDR3 is made up of 16 amino acids. The germline gives CDR1 DFQATT, CDR2 SNEGSKA (reference sequence). In DNA, the CDR3 is TGCAGTGTTCCGAGATCCCGACTAGCGGGGTACAATGAGCAGTACTTC. Protein: CSVPRSRLAGYNEQYF.

J is TRBJ2-3 and V is TRBV4-3, with 7 bases lining up with TRBD2. Losses at the gene ends were 4 bases for V and 1 base for J; bases not matched to a gene: 11. The CDR3 runs 17 residues. Germline CDR1 and CDR2: LGHNA and YSLEER. The CDR3 region is CASSRDSASGRTDTQYF. The CDR3 DNA reads TGCGCCAGCAGCCGAGACTCGGCTAGCGGACGCACAGATACGCAGTATTTT.

This chain connects TRBV21-1 to TRBJ1-1. TRBV21-1 is a recognized pseudogene. The CDR3 is 12 residues long. The CDR3 loop reads CASSKHRPEAFF. In DNA form, the CDR3 reads TGTGCCAGCAGCAAACATCGTCCTGAAGCTTTCTTT.

This clonotype was recorded only once. V usage is TRBV20-1 and J usage is TRBJ1-1, with a weak D call TRBD1 (6 bases). The germline V gene has CDR1 DFQATT and CDR2 SNEGSKA (reference sequence). Trimming cost V 5 bases and J 8 bases, with 18 bases left between them. The CDR3 runs 13 residues. Written as DNA, the CDR3 is TGCAGTGCTTTGGTCCTGGGGGGGCCCGAAGCTTTCTTT. Amino acid sequence: CSALVLGGPEAFF.

This clonotype was counted only a few times. This chain links TRBV10-3 with TRBJ1-1; D not resolved. The CDR3 is made up of 12 amino acids. Germline loops: CDR1 ENHRY, CDR2 SYGVKD. V gave up 0 bases and J gave up 5 bases, with 4 bases separating them. The CDR3 is CAISESATEAFF. CDR3 bases: TGTGCCATCAGTGAGTCGGCAACTGAAGCTTTCTTT.